Listed below are T cell receptor beta chains from one sample, sequenced in a study of CD8+ T cells in alopecia areata. Repertoires were generated with immunoSEQ multiplex PCR, while TCRdb's copy carries only in-frame clones and drops some. Altogether 110,000 to 150,000 clones are present, nearly 55% being singletons, with the ten largest covering 15% to 20%. Sequencing was performed on CD8+ T cells sorted from blood, taken at week 4, from a patient treated with tofacitinib. These receptors were taken from a human donor with alopecia areata. CDR3s include the opening cysteine and the closing phenylalanine or tryptophan. D genes are given only for firm matches. Only some rows state a clone size, as once, few, many or a class for expanded clones.

>TRBJ1-1|-|-|TRBV6-6|13
TGTGCCAGCAGTTACCGGCAGGGCACTGAAGCTTTCTTT
CASSYRQGTEAFF
>TRBJ1-1|-|-|TRBV30|11
TGTGCCTGGGGACAAAACACTGAAGCTTTCTTT
CAWGQNTEAFF
>TRBJ2-7|-|few|TRBV13|15
TGTGCCAGCAGCTTATGGGGATCAGTTCCTTACGAGCAGTACTTC
CASSLWGSVPYEQYF
>TRBJ1-1|TRBD1|-|TRBV7-3|13
TGTGCCAGCAGTCCGACAGGGTCCACTGAAGCTTTCTTT
CASSPTGSTEAFF
>TRBJ1-5|-|-|TRBV2|15
TGTGCCAGCAGTGAGGGGGTAGGAAGAGGGCAGCCCCAGCATTTT
CASSEGVGRGQPQHF
>TRBJ2-7|-|-|TRBV19|13
TGTGCCAGTAGTATGACAGTGCTCTACGAGCAGTACTTC
CASSMTVLYEQYF
>TRBJ2-7|TRBD1|-|TRBV27|13
TGTGCCAGCAGAGAGCAGGGGGACTACGAGCAGTACTTC
CASREQGDYEQYF
>TRBJ1-1|TRBD1|-|TRBV2|13
TGTGCCAGCGGGACAGCCATGAACACTGAAGCTTTCTTT
CASGTAMNTEAFF
>TRBJ2-5|-|-|TRBV7-9|14
TGTGCCAGCAGCCCCCAACGAGGGCAAGAGACCCAGTACTTC
CASSPQRGQETQYF
>TRBJ2-5|-|-|TRBV7-9|15
TGTGCCAGCAGCTTAGCGGGGGAAGTGGGTGAGACCCAGTACTTC
CASSLAGEVGETQYF
>TRBJ2-5|-|few|TRBV2|14
TGTGCCAGCAGCCGACCGGGGGCACGAGAGACCCAGTACTTC
CASSRPGARETQYF
>TRBJ2-2|TRBD2|-|TRBV4-3|14
TGCGCCAGCAGCCGAGCGGGGCGGGCCGGGGAGCTGTTTTTT
CASSRAGRAGELFF
>TRBJ2-1|TRBD2|few|TRBV29-1|14
TGCAGCGTTGAAGCTAGCGGGGAGTACAATGAGCAGTTCTTC
CSVEASGEYNEQFF
>TRBJ2-7|-|few|TRBV7-9|12
TGTGCCAGCAGCCCTCCGGGGAACGAGCAGTACTTC
CASSPPGNEQYF
>TRBJ2-2|TRBD2|-|TRBV27|14
TGTGCCAGCCGGGGACTAGTGATTGGTGGGGAGCTGTTTTTT
CASRGLVIGGELFF
>TRBJ2-7|-|-|TRBV11-2|16
TGTGCCAGCAGCTTATCTAGGGACCCTAGGGACTACGAGCAGTACTTC
CASSLSRDPRDYEQYF
>TRBJ2-7|-|-|TRBV10-3|13
TGTGCCATGGGAGTTGCGCCGACCTACGAGCAGTACTTC
CAMGVAPTYEQYF
>TRBJ2-5|-|-|TRBV11-2|13
TGTGCCAGCAGCAGCAGGGTTCAAGAGACCCAGTACTTC
CASSSRVQETQYF
>TRBJ2-3|-|-|TRBV23-1|15
TGCGCCAGCAGTCTAACGACCGCACGGACAGATACGCAGTATTTT
CASSLTTARTDTQYF
>TRBJ1-1|-|-|TRBV2|11
TGTGCCAGCCGACTGGACACTGAAGCTTTCTTT
CASRLDTEAFF
>TRBJ2-7|-|-|TRBV7-2|13
TGTGCCAGCAGCCCGATCGGGTCCTACGAGCAGTACTTC
CASSPIGSYEQYF
>TRBJ1-1|-|once|TRBV14|15
TGTGCCAGCAGCCGGTTCGAAGACAAGAACACTGAAGCTTTCTTT
CASSRFEDKNTEAFF
>TRBJ2-3|-|-|TRBV29-1|15
TGCAGCGTTGGTGGTCGGGGGTTGGGCACAGATACGCAGTATTTT
CSVGGRGLGTDTQYF
>TRBJ2-5|-|-|TRBV5-1|13
TGCGCCAGCAGCCTACAGGGCACAGAGACCCAGTACTTC
CASSLQGTETQYF
>TRBJ2-5|-|few|TRBV9|15
TGTGCCAGCAGCGTAGAAGGGCACTTCCAAGAGACCCAGTACTTC
CASSVEGHFQETQYF
>TRBJ1-1|-|-|TRBV27|14
TGTGCCAGCAGTTATGACGAGGAGAGCACTGAAGCTTTCTTT
CASSYDEESTEAFF
>TRBJ2-7|TRBD1|-|TRBV9|13
TGTGCCAGCAGTGGGACAGGGGGCTACGAGCAGTACTTC
CASSGTGGYEQYF
>TRBJ1-5|-|once|TRBV30|13
TGTGCCTGGAGTGACATCGGTAATCAGCCCCAGCATTTT
CAWSDIGNQPQHF
>TRBJ2-5|-|-|TRBV13|13
TGTGCCAGCAGCCCAGAGGATCAAGAGACCCAGTACTTC
CASSPEDQETQYF
>TRBJ1-1|-|-|TRBV9|13
TGTGCCAGCAGTAGGGGAGCCCACACTGAAGCTTTCTTT
CASSRGAHTEAFF
>TRBJ2-5|TRBD2|few|TRBV6-1|15
TGTGCCAGCAGTGAAGCTAGCGGGGGGCAAGAGACCCAGTACTTC
CASSEASGGQETQYF
>TRBJ1-2|-|many|TRBV6-1|13
TGTGCCAGCAGTGAAGACAGCCATTATGGCTACACCTTC
CASSEDSHYGYTF
>TRBJ2-7|TRBD1|few|TRBV30|14
TGTGCCTGGAGTGTAATCGGACAGGGGGACGAGCAGTACTTC
CAWSVIGQGDEQYF
>TRBJ1-5|-|-|TRBV7-8|15
TGTGCCAGCAGCATTGACTCGCATTCGGGTCAGCCCCAGCATTTT
CASSIDSHSGQPQHF
>TRBJ2-1|TRBD2|-|TRBV9|15
TGTGCCAGCAGCTCCGAAGCGGGGGTGCTGGATGAGCAGTTCTTC
CASSSEAGVLDEQFF
>TRBJ2-7|TRBD2|-|TRBV6-5|14
TGTGCCAGCAGCCCTAGCGGGGGGACTCTCGAGCAGTACTTC
CASSPSGGTLEQYF
>TRBJ2-7|-|-|TRBV4-3|15
TGCGCCAGCAGCCAAGATGGGACATCTGCCTACGAGCAGTACTTC
CASSQDGTSAYEQYF
>TRBJ1-6|-|-|TRBV9|14
TGTGCCAGCAGCGTAGGGGCGGCCGCTTCACCCCTCCACTTT
CASSVGAAASPLHF
>TRBJ2-3|-|few|TRBV18|16
TGTGCCAGCTCACCGTACTATGGACAGCACACAGATACGCAGTATTTT
CASSPYYGQHTDTQYF
>TRBJ2-2|-|once|TRBV7-9|14
TGTGCCAGCAGTAAATCTCTGGGCCCCGGGGAGCTGTTTTTT
CASSKSLGPGELFF
>TRBJ2-5|TRBD2|-|TRBV7-8|17
TGTGCCAGCAGCTTCCCCCAAGCGGGGGGGCTGTCGGAGACCCAGTACTTC
CASSFPQAGGLSETQYF
>TRBJ2-7|TRBD1|-|TRBV12-5|14
TGTGCTAGGGCCCGGGACAGCTTAACCTACGAGCAGTACTTC
CARARDSLTYEQYF
>TRBJ1-1|-|-|TRBV4-1|13
TGCGCCAGCAGCCAAGAGAGGTCAACTGAAGCTTTCTTT
CASSQERSTEAFF
>TRBJ1-4|-|few|TRBV13|13
TGTGCCAGCAGCCAACGACGGCTTGAAAAACTGTTTTTT
CASSQRRLEKLFF
>TRBJ1-3|-|-|TRBV27|15
TGTGCCAGCAGTCCAGACTTCAACTCTGGAAACACCATATATTTT
CASSPDFNSGNTIYF
>TRBJ1-2|-|few|TRBV29-1|14
TGCAGCGTTGAACGGGCAGGATGGGACTATGGCTACACCTTC
CSVERAGWDYGYTF
>TRBJ2-1|-|few|TRBV14|15
TGTGCCAGCAGCCAGCTCCAGAGAGCGTACAATGAGCAGTTCTTC
CASSQLQRAYNEQFF
>TRBJ1-1|-|few|TRBV9|13
TGTGCCAGCAGCGTAGGCAAGCACACTGAAGCTTTCTTT
CASSVGKHTEAFF
>TRBJ2-4|-|-|TRBV2|17
TGTGCCAGCAGTGATCGCGGAAAGAGGGCGGCCAAAAACATTCAGTACTTC
CASSDRGKRAAKNIQYF
>TRBJ1-1|-|-|TRBV4-2|13
TGTGCCAGCAGCCAAGGAGCTAACACTGAAGCTTTCTTT
CASSQGANTEAFF
>TRBJ2-3|-|-|TRBV2|14
TGTGCCAGCAGTGAAGCGGGGGGCACAGATACGCAGTATTTT
CASSEAGGTDTQYF
>TRBJ2-5|TRBD1|-|TRBV29-1|15
TGCAGCGTTGAACCAGGACAGGGGGAAGATGTGACCCAGTACTTC
CSVEPGQGEDVTQYF
>TRBJ1-1|-|-|TRBV18|12
TGTGCCAGCTCACCCCTGATGAGCGAAGCTTTCTTT
CASSPLMSEAFF
>TRBJ1-3|-|-|TRBV29-1|13
TGCAGCGTGGGAACGGACGGTGGAAACACCATATATTTT
CSVGTDGGNTIYF
>TRBJ1-2|-|-|TRBV7-9|13
TGTGCCAGCAGCCAAGCCCGTATCTATGGCTACACCTTC
CASSQARIYGYTF
>TRBJ1-6|-|-|TRBV11-2|16
TGTGCCAGCAGCTTAGCCGGGAGCTCCTATAATTCACCCCTCCACTTT
CASSLAGSSYNSPLHF
>TRBJ2-7|-|-|TRBV13|16
TGTGCCAGCAGCTTAAGAGCCAGCAGGGGTGACAACGAGCAGTACTTC
CASSLRASRGDNEQYF